These 13 T cell receptor beta chains came from one sample sequenced in a study of cytomegalovirus exposure and HLA in healthy donors. Sequenced by immunoSEQ multiplex PCR; TCRdb stores in-frame clones only, minus some. The table lists about 280,000 clones, around nine tenths of them singletons. The sample comprised PBMCs. These receptor sequences come from a woman aged 18-29 years in good health and CMV-seronegative.

This sequence joins TRBV27 and TRBJ1-1; tentatively, D is TRBD1 (6 bases). CDR1 MNHEY and CDR2 SMNVEV come from the germline V gene (reference sequence). Between the trimmed V and J ends, which lost 4 bases and 5 bases, there was a span of 14 bases. The CDR3 is made up of 14 amino acids. The CDR3 coding sequence is TGTGCCAGCAGTTCAGGACACACAGGGACTGAAGCTTTCTTT. Encoded protein: CASSSGHTGTEAFF.

The rearrangement links TRBV18 to TRBJ2-7; D gene uncertain. The CDR3 runs to 14 residues. Deletions cut 4 bases from V and 2 bases from J, with 12 bases between. The germline V gene has CDR1 KGHSH and CDR2 LQKENI. In DNA, the CDR3 is TGTGCCAGCTCACTGAATACAGAGACCTACGAGCAGTACTTC. Translating gives CASSLNTETYEQYF.

The gene calls are TRBV5-7 and TRBJ1-3, with D hard to call. TRBV5-7 counts as an open reading frame of uncertain function. V gave up 2 bases and J gave up 0 bases, with 12 bases separating them. The CDR3 spans 16 residues. The CDR3 is CASSFTQTFSGNTIYF. CDR3 DNA sequence: TGTGCCAGCAGCTTCACCCAAACATTCTCTGGAAACACCATATATTTT.

The J gene is TRBJ2-7, the V gene TRBV4-3; TRBD1 agrees at 10 bases. Germline trimming cut 5 bases from V and 4 bases from J; bases unmatched to any gene: 8. The CDR3 totals 15 residues. Germline values: CDR1 LGHNA, CDR2 YSLEER. The CDR3, as DNA: TGCGCCAGCAGCGCGCGGGACAGGGGTACGTACGAGCAGTACTTC. It is translated as CASSARDRGTYEQYF.

V is TRBV28 and J is TRBJ2-3; maybe TRBD1 (6 bases). V dropped 2 bases and J dropped 3 bases, with 12 bases sitting between them. Germline V gives CDR1 MDHEN, CDR2 SYDVKM. The CDR3 length is 15 residues. This chain's CDR3 is CASSLLAGDTDTQYF. Written as DNA, the CDR3 is TGTGCCAGCAGTTTACTGGCAGGGGATACAGATACGCAGTATTTT.

V is TRBV6-1 and J is TRBJ1-3; D is ambiguous. V dropped 6 bases and J dropped 0 bases, with 12 bases sitting between them. In germline, CDR1 is MNHNS, CDR2 SASEGT. There are 15 residues in the CDR3. Written as DNA, the CDR3 is TGTGCCAGCAGAGCCCGAGAGGACTCTGGAAACACCATATATTTT. Translated: CASRAREDSGNTIYF.

The rearrangement uses TRBV28 and TRBJ1-2; no reliable D call. The germline V and J ends were trimmed by 9 bases and 0 bases, with 11 bases remaining between them. The germline gives CDR1 MDHEN, CDR2 SYDVKM. The CDR3 totals 13 residues. CDR3 in amino acids: CASSREANYGYTF. CDR3 DNA sequence: TGTGCCAGTTCCCGGGAAGCTAACTATGGCTACACCTTC.

This sequence joins TRBV27 and TRBJ1-5; 9 bases fit TRBD1. Germline-derived CDR1 and CDR2 are MNHEY and SMNVEV (reference sequence). Losses at the gene ends were 0 bases for V and 1 base for J; bases not matched to a gene: 13. The length of the CDR3 is 20 residues. CDR3 sequence: CASSLSKGTGSLWSNQPQHF. CDR3 DNA sequence: TGTGCCAGCAGTTTATCGAAGGGGACAGGGTCTCTTTGGAGCAATCAGCCCCAGCATTTT.

This chain uses TRBV27 with TRBJ2-7; 9 nucleotides line up with TRBD2. There are 19 residues in the CDR3. Germline loops: CDR1 MNHEY, CDR2 SMNVEV (reference sequence). The V segment lost 5 bases and the J segment 0 bases; nucleotides outside the gene matches: 17. CDR3 sequence: CASSHRRLSGRYISYEQYF. The CDR3 DNA sequence: TGTGCCAGCAGTCACCGACGCCTTAGCGGGAGATACATCTCCTACGAGCAGTACTTC.

The rearrangement links TRBV28 to TRBJ2-3; D not resolved. Germline V gene data show CDR1 as MDHEN and CDR2 as SYDVKM. This CDR3 is 11 amino acids long. Trimming cost V 6 bases and J 8 bases, with 9 bases left between them. The CDR3: CASSLGGTQYF. The CDR3 nucleotides are TGTGCCAGCAGCCTCGGTGGTACGCAGTATTTT. The full variable domain, with the rest looked up from reference TRBV28 and TRBJ2-3, is DVKVTQSSRYLVKRTGEKVFLECVQDMDHENMFWYRQDPGLGLRLIYFSYDVKMKEKGDIPEGYSVSREKKERFSLILESASTNQTSMYLCASSLGGTQYFGPGTRLTVL.

This clone was observed once. The chain is built from TRBV25-1 and TRBJ2-2; 12 nucleotides align to TRBD2. V lost 4 bases, J lost 6 bases, and 9 bases stayed unmatched. Germline V gene data show CDR1 as MGHDK and CDR2 as SYGVNS. This CDR3 contains 17 residues. CDR3 protein: CASSGRPSGRAPGELFF. Here the CDR3 DNA reads TGTGCCAGCAGTGGTCGGCCTAGCGGGAGGGCCCCCGGGGAGCTGTTTTTT.

The V call is TRBV28, the J call TRBJ1-5; tentatively, D is TRBD1 (5 bases). V was trimmed by 2 bases and J by 6 bases, leaving 11 bases between them. This CDR3 is 14 amino acids long. Germline CDR1 reads MDHEN; CDR2 reads SYDVKM. For the CDR3, the DNA is TGTGCCAGCAGTTTAGTCAGGGCCGGTCAGCCCCAGCATTTT. Protein product: CASSLVRAGQPQHF.

The gene calls are TRBV7-6 and TRBJ2-4; possibly TRBD1 for D (5 bases). Trimming removed 1 base from V and 0 bases from J, with 10 bases in between. The germline gives CDR1 SGHVS, CDR2 FNYEAQ. The CDR3 runs to 16 residues. CDR3 region: CASSLGRATAKNIQYF. In DNA form, the CDR3 reads TGTGCCAGCAGCTTAGGCAGGGCGACAGCCAAAAACATTCAGTACTTC.